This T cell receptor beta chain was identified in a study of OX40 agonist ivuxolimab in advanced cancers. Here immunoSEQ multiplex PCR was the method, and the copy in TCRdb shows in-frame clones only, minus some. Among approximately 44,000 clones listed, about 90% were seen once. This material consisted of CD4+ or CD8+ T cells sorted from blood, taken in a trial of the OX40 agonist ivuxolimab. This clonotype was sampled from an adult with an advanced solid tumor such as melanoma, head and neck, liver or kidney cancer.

CDR3: CASSPSSGASYEQYF. The CDR3, as DNA: TGCGCCAGCAGCCCATCCAGCGGGGCCTCCTACGAGCAGTACTTC. The J gene is TRBJ2-7, the V gene TRBV4-1; 7 bases map to TRBD2. CDR1 is MGHRA, CDR2 YSYEKL, per germline. The junction had 6 bases not matched to a gene; V was cut back by 4 bases and J by 0 bases. The CDR3 is 15 amino acids.